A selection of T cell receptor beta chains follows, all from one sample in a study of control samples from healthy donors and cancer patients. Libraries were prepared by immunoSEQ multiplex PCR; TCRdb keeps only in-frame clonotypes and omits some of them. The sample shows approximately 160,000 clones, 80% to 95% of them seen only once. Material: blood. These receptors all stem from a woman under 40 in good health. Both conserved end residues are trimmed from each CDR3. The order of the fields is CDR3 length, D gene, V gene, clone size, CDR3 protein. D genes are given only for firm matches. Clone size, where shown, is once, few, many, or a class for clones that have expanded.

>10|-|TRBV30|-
AWSSMSYEQY
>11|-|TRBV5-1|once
ASRSDFGYGYT
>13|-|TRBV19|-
ATQGTGLRNQPQH
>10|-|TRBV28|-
ASSLGGDTQY
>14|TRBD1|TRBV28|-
ASSPKDRGFRYEQY
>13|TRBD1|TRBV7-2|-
ASSLDGQGNQPQH
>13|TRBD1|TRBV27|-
ASSPGTGRSETQY
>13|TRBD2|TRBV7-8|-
ASSDPASGIGTQY
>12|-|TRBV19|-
ASSIGGVNNEQF
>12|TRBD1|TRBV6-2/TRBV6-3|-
ASSFPTGPTEAF
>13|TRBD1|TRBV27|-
ASSPRGYSNQPQH
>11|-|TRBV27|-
ASANRRNEKLF
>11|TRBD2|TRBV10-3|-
ANKPSGRNEQY
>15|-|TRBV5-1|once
ASSLAVSGPNTGELF
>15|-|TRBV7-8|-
ASSRKRDMGSNQPQH
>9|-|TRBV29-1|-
SVIQLGTQY
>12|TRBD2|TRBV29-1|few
SVGLAGVTDTQY
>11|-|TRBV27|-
ASSLGLNTEAF
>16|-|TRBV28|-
ASSLGSWQGSSNYGYT
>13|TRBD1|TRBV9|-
ASSVVGGAGNEQF
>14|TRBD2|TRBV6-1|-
ASSQGLAGGADTQY
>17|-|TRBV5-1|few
ASSYNPSVQSTGANVLT
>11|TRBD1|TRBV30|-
ASTGGNGSPLH
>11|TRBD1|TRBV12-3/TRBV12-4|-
ASSRDRDQPQH
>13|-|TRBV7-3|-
ASSSPGSASGELF
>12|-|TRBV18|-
ASSQSDYTGELF
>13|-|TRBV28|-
ASRTGLRNTGELF
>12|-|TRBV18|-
ASSPTDSNYGYT
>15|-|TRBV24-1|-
ATSDSQGFPSTDTQY
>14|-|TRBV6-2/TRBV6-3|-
ASSLRQTRDTGELF
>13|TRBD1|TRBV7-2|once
ASITPGTEISGYT
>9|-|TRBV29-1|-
SVVNSGELF
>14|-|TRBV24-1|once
ATSDRTTSSYNEQF
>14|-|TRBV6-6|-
ASSRSGSKMNTEAF
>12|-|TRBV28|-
ASREKRVVAKLF
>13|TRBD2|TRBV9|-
ASSVDGRIGNIQY
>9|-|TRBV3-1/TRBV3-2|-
ASSQSYGYT
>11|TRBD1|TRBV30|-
AWGGQPQETQY
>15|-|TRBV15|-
ATSRDQGAGSNQPQH
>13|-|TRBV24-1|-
ATSDPGGAGETQY
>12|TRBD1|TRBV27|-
ASSWGTGQSPLH